This paragraph reports one T cell receptor (beta chain). Sample time point: peripheral blood 6 weeks after treatment start. Patients in the study were battling locally advanced or metastatic urothelial carcinoma. Sequencing used immunoSEQ multiplex PCR; TCRdb keeps in-frame clones, though not all of them. The table lists about 110,000 clones, approximately 89% of them singletons. These data come from a study of PD-L1 blockade in urothelial cancer. Across the whole study: Blood analyses occurred 3 weeks (second dose) and 6 weeks post treatment start.

The CDR3 runs 12 residues. V lost 6 bases and J 5 bases, leaving 11 bases between the germline ends. CDR1 and CDR2 from the germline V gene are SGHNT and YYREEE (reference sequence). This material consisted of PBMCs, taken around atezolizumab (anti-PD-L1) treatment. This TCR was sampled from a man in his 60s with urothelial cancer. V usage is TRBV5-4 and J usage is TRBJ2-5; maybe TRBD2 (6 bases). The CDR3 reads CASTGGEETQYF. Here the CDR3 DNA reads TGTGCCAGCACCGGCGGGGAGGAGACCCAGTACTTC.